This is a list of T cell receptor beta chains from one sample in a study of tissue T cells after allogeneic stem cell transplantation. Only in-frame clones appear in the TCRdb table, and some are missing; sequencing was by immunoSEQ multiplex PCR. There are roughly 25,000 clones in the sample; more than 60% occur only once, and less than 10% lies in the top ten. The sample consisted of tissue from the ileum, taken at autopsy. These TCRs come from a female donor older than 55 with lung cancer. Each CDR3 is given with its conserved first and last residue. Fields, in order: D gene, V gene, clone size, J gene, CDR3 protein, CDR3 DNA. The D gene is left open where the match is weak. Clone size is given for some rows only: seen once, a few or many times, or a class if the clone is expanded.

D gene: .; V gene: TRBV6-5; clone size: .; J gene: TRBJ1-3; CDR3 protein: CASGPNSGNTIYF; CDR3 DNA: TGTGCCAGCGGACCTAACTCTGGAAACACCATATATTTT
D gene: .; V gene: TRBV6-6; clone size: .; J gene: TRBJ1-5; CDR3 protein: CASSPQGQPQHF; CDR3 DNA: TGTGCCAGCAGTCCACAGGGTCAGCCCCAGCATTTT
D gene: .; V gene: TRBV29-1; clone size: .; J gene: TRBJ1-1; CDR3 protein: CSVETQPGWDWAFF; CDR3 DNA: TGCAGCGTTGAGACGCAGCCAGGGTGGGACTGGGCTTTCTTT
D gene: TRBD2; V gene: TRBV10-3; clone size: .; J gene: TRBJ2-4; CDR3 protein: CAISEGRGTAKNIQYF; CDR3 DNA: TGTGCCATCAGTGAAGGGAGGGGAACCGCCAAAAACATTCAGTACTTC
D gene: TRBD2; V gene: TRBV7-2; clone size: .; J gene: TRBJ2-2; CDR3 protein: CASRTSGSVGELFF; CDR3 DNA: TGTGCCAGCAGGACTAGCGGGAGTGTCGGGGAGCTGTTTTTT
D gene: TRBD1; V gene: TRBV5-1; clone size: .; J gene: TRBJ1-1; CDR3 protein: CASSFGDRGRDTEAFF; CDR3 DNA: TGCGCCAGCAGCTTTGGGGACAGGGGGCGGGACACTGAAGCTTTCTTT
D gene: .; V gene: TRBV14; clone size: .; J gene: TRBJ1-2; CDR3 protein: CASSHVRGGNREAYGYTF; CDR3 DNA: TGTGCCAGCAGCCACGTAAGGGGGGGCAACAGGGAAGCCTATGGCTACACCTTC
D gene: .; V gene: TRBV12-3/TRBV12-4; clone size: .; J gene: TRBJ2-7; CDR3 protein: CASSRSHSYEQYF; CDR3 DNA: TGTGCCAGTTCCAGGAGCCACTCCTACGAGCAGTACTTC
D gene: TRBD1; V gene: TRBV24-1; clone size: .; J gene: TRBJ1-5; CDR3 protein: CATSDLQTTHRGKPTRPQHF; CDR3 DNA: TGTGCCACCAGTGATTTGCAAACCACGCACAGGGGGAAGCCCACAAGGCCCCAGCATTTT
D gene: .; V gene: TRBV19; clone size: .; J gene: TRBJ1-6; CDR3 protein: CASSIEVSGSSPLHF; CDR3 DNA: TGTGCCAGTAGTATAGAGGTTTCGGGGAGTTCACCCCTCCACTTT
D gene: .; V gene: TRBV6-1; clone size: few; J gene: TRBJ2-7; CDR3 protein: CASSFSKESHEQYF; CDR3 DNA: TGTGCCAGCAGCTTTTCAAAAGAAAGCCACGAGCAGTACTTC
D gene: .; V gene: TRBV7-3; clone size: .; J gene: TRBJ2-2; CDR3 protein: CASSLGRTGELFF; CDR3 DNA: TGTGCCAGCAGCTTAGGAAGAACCGGGGAGCTGTTTTTT
D gene: TRBD1; V gene: TRBV7-2; clone size: once; J gene: TRBJ1-6; CDR3 protein: CASSPQGVRYNSPLHF; CDR3 DNA: TGTGCCAGCAGCCCCCAGGGGGTTCGCTATAATTCACCCCTCCACTTT
D gene: .; V gene: TRBV14; clone size: .; J gene: TRBJ2-1; CDR3 protein: CASSQDQRGKEFF; CDR3 DNA: TGTGCCAGCAGCCAAGATCAAAGGGGTAAGGAGTTCTTC
D gene: .; V gene: TRBV6-1; clone size: few; J gene: TRBJ1-2; CDR3 protein: CASSEITGSALF; CDR3 DNA: TGTGCCAGCAGTGAAATTACAGGGTCTGCCCTCTTC
D gene: TRBD2; V gene: TRBV2; clone size: .; J gene: TRBJ2-1; CDR3 protein: CASSERETYNEQFF; CDR3 DNA: TGTGCCAGCAGCGAGCGGGAAACATACAATGAGCAGTTCTTC
D gene: TRBD2; V gene: TRBV5-1; clone size: .; J gene: TRBJ2-3; CDR3 protein: CASSVGTSGNVDTQYF; CDR3 DNA: TGCGCCAGCAGCGTCGGGACTAGCGGGAATGTAGATACGCAGTATTTT
D gene: .; V gene: TRBV30; clone size: .; J gene: TRBJ1-1; CDR3 protein: CAWNSERLTEAFF; CDR3 DNA: TGTGCCTGGAATTCGGAAAGGCTAACTGAAGCTTTCTTT
D gene: TRBD1; V gene: TRBV11-2; clone size: .; J gene: TRBJ2-1; CDR3 protein: CASSTRDRGYNEQFF; CDR3 DNA: TGTGCCAGCAGCACCCGGGACAGGGGCTACAATGAGCAGTTCTTC
D gene: .; V gene: TRBV27; clone size: .; J gene: TRBJ1-5; CDR3 protein: CASSSPDRLGLENQPQHF; CDR3 DNA: TGTGCCAGCAGTTCCCCCGACAGGTTGGGCTTGGAAAATCAGCCCCAGCATTTT
D gene: .; V gene: TRBV7-3; clone size: few; J gene: TRBJ2-6; CDR3 protein: CASRSQGSGANVLTF; CDR3 DNA: TGTGCCAGCAGGTCACAGGGATCCGGGGCCAACGTCCTGACTTTC
D gene: .; V gene: TRBV3-1/TRBV3-2; clone size: .; J gene: TRBJ2-7; CDR3 protein: CASSQGYSQSQYF; CDR3 DNA: TGTGCCAGCAGCCAAGGTTACTCCCAATCACAGTACTTC
D gene: .; V gene: TRBV9; clone size: .; J gene: TRBJ1-2; CDR3 protein: CASSVGLGGGYTF; CDR3 DNA: TGTGCCAGCAGCGTAGGCTTGGGGGGCGGCTACACCTTC
D gene: .; V gene: TRBV11-3; clone size: .; J gene: TRBJ2-1; CDR3 protein: CASSLGGDSYNEQFF; CDR3 DNA: TGTGCCAGCAGCTTAGGGGGCGACTCCTACAATGAGCAGTTCTTC
D gene: TRBD1; V gene: TRBV25-1; clone size: .; J gene: TRBJ1-4; CDR3 protein: CASSEGDSREKLFF; CDR3 DNA: TGTGCCAGCAGCGAGGGGGACAGCCGTGAAAAACTGTTTTTT
D gene: .; V gene: TRBV4-2; clone size: .; J gene: TRBJ1-2; CDR3 protein: CASSQGESGYTF; CDR3 DNA: TGTGCCAGCAGCCAGGGGGAGAGTGGCTACACCTTC
D gene: TRBD2; V gene: TRBV5-1; clone size: few; J gene: TRBJ2-1; CDR3 protein: CASSLPGGDYNEQFF; CDR3 DNA: TGCGCCAGCAGCTTGCCGGGAGGGGACTACAATGAGCAGTTCTTC
D gene: .; V gene: TRBV5-1; clone size: medium-sized; J gene: TRBJ1-2; CDR3 protein: CASSPTRHFLYGYTF; CDR3 DNA: TGCGCCAGCAGCCCGACACGACATTTCCTATATGGCTACACCTTC
D gene: TRBD1; V gene: TRBV5-1; clone size: .; J gene: TRBJ1-2; CDR3 protein: CASSSTGANYGYTF; CDR3 DNA: TGCGCCAGCAGCTCGACAGGGGCTAACTATGGCTACACCTTC
D gene: .; V gene: TRBV19; clone size: .; J gene: TRBJ1-4; CDR3 protein: CASSIDRRVSEKLFF; CDR3 DNA: TGTGCCAGTAGTATAGATCGGAGAGTATCGGAAAAACTGTTTTTT
D gene: TRBD1; V gene: TRBV19; clone size: .; J gene: TRBJ2-5; CDR3 protein: CASSIRAGGWETQYF; CDR3 DNA: TGTGCCAGTAGTATACGGGCAGGGGGCTGGGAGACCCAGTACTTC
D gene: TRBD1; V gene: TRBV4-1; clone size: .; J gene: TRBJ2-1; CDR3 protein: CASSQAGTEYNEQFF; CDR3 DNA: TGCGCCAGCAGCCAAGCCGGGACAGAGTACAATGAGCAGTTCTTC
D gene: TRBD2; V gene: TRBV7-2; clone size: .; J gene: TRBJ2-7; CDR3 protein: CASSLGSGGLLNEQYF; CDR3 DNA: TGTGCCAGCAGCTTAGGTAGCGGGGGGCTCTTGAACGAGCAGTACTTC
D gene: TRBD1; V gene: TRBV18; clone size: .; J gene: TRBJ2-7; CDR3 protein: CASSPNTKLPGQGIYEQYF; CDR3 DNA: TGTGCCAGCTCACCCAATACGAAGTTGCCGGGACAGGGGATCTACGAGCAGTACTTC
D gene: TRBD1; V gene: TRBV5-6; clone size: .; J gene: TRBJ2-7; CDR3 protein: CASSSRTGVEEQYF; CDR3 DNA: TGTGCCAGCAGCTCGCGGACAGGGGTTGAAGAGCAGTACTTC
D gene: TRBD2; V gene: TRBV12-3/TRBV12-4; clone size: .; J gene: TRBJ2-3; CDR3 protein: CASSWGLADTQYF; CDR3 DNA: TGTGCCAGCAGTTGGGGACTAGCAGATACGCAGTATTTT
D gene: .; V gene: TRBV5-6; clone size: .; J gene: TRBJ2-7; CDR3 protein: CASSWWQGGYEQYF; CDR3 DNA: TGTGCCAGCAGCTGGTGGCAGGGAGGCTACGAGCAGTACTTC
D gene: .; V gene: TRBV30; clone size: .; J gene: TRBJ2-1; CDR3 protein: CAWAGGYNEQFF; CDR3 DNA: TGTGCCTGGGCCGGAGGGTACAATGAGCAGTTCTTC
D gene: TRBD1; V gene: TRBV7-3; clone size: .; J gene: TRBJ2-1; CDR3 protein: CASSRQGGHNEQFF; CDR3 DNA: TGTGCCAGCAGCCGACAGGGGGGACACAATGAGCAGTTCTTC
D gene: TRBD1; V gene: TRBV4-2; clone size: .; J gene: TRBJ1-5; CDR3 protein: CASSQDDRVAYPQHF; CDR3 DNA: TGTGCCAGCAGCCAAGACGACAGGGTAGCCTACCCCCAGCATTTT
D gene: TRBD2; V gene: TRBV3-1/TRBV3-2; clone size: .; J gene: TRBJ2-1; CDR3 protein: CASTPELAGERNEQFF; CDR3 DNA: TGTGCCAGCACCCCCGAACTAGCGGGAGAGAGGAATGAGCAGTTCTTC
D gene: .; V gene: TRBV11-2; clone size: .; J gene: TRBJ2-3; CDR3 protein: CASSLASLTDTQYF; CDR3 DNA: TGTGCCAGCAGCTTGGCCAGTCTCACAGATACGCAGTATTTT
D gene: TRBD1; V gene: TRBV5-1; clone size: .; J gene: TRBJ2-3; CDR3 protein: CASSSRDRGGITSTDTQYF; CDR3 DNA: TGCGCCAGCAGCTCCCGGGACAGGGGTGGAATTACTAGCACAGATACGCAGTATTTT
D gene: .; V gene: TRBV29-1; clone size: .; J gene: TRBJ2-3; CDR3 protein: CSVSDTQYF; CDR3 DNA: TGCAGCGTTTCAGATACGCAGTATTTT
D gene: .; V gene: TRBV5-4; clone size: .; J gene: TRBJ2-7; CDR3 protein: CASSESVPPYEQYF; CDR3 DNA: TGTGCCAGCAGCGAGTCGGTCCCTCCCTACGAGCAGTACTTC
D gene: .; V gene: TRBV9; clone size: .; J gene: TRBJ2-1; CDR3 protein: CASSATRGFENEQFF; CDR3 DNA: TGTGCCAGCAGCGCCACCCGGGGGTTCGAGAATGAGCAGTTCTTC
D gene: TRBD1; V gene: TRBV3-1/TRBV3-2; clone size: .; J gene: TRBJ1-2; CDR3 protein: CASSLRGQGYGYTF; CDR3 DNA: TGTGCCAGCAGCTTGAGGGGGCAGGGCTATGGCTACACCTTC
D gene: .; V gene: TRBV3-1/TRBV3-2; clone size: .; J gene: TRBJ1-2; CDR3 protein: CASSQARRGNYGYTF; CDR3 DNA: TGTGCCAGCAGCCAAGCAAGGAGGGGCAACTATGGCTACACCTTC
D gene: TRBD1; V gene: TRBV5-1; clone size: .; J gene: TRBJ2-2; CDR3 protein: CASSLGSTGAGELFF; CDR3 DNA: TGCGCCAGCAGCTTGGGTTCTACAGGGGCCGGGGAGCTGTTTTTT
D gene: .; V gene: TRBV7-8; clone size: .; J gene: TRBJ2-5; CDR3 protein: CASSLERRRYQETQYF; CDR3 DNA: TGTGCCAGCAGCTTAGAGAGGAGGCGGTACCAAGAGACCCAGTACTTC
D gene: TRBD1; V gene: TRBV5-4; clone size: .; J gene: TRBJ2-5; CDR3 protein: CASSVGTDQETQYF; CDR3 DNA: TGTGCCAGCAGCGTCGGGACAGACCAAGAGACCCAGTACTTC
D gene: .; V gene: TRBV30; clone size: .; J gene: TRBJ1-1; CDR3 protein: CAWSVGGRVQAFF; CDR3 DNA: TGTGCCTGGAGTGTAGGGGGACGGGTACAAGCTTTCTTT
D gene: TRBD1; V gene: TRBV2; clone size: once; J gene: TRBJ1-6; CDR3 protein: CASSRQGGGASYNSPLHF; CDR3 DNA: TGTGCCAGCAGTAGACAGGGAGGAGGGGCCTCCTATAATTCACCCCTCCACTTT
D gene: .; V gene: TRBV28; clone size: .; J gene: TRBJ2-7; CDR3 protein: CASWLPELGEQYF; CDR3 DNA: TGTGCCAGCTGGCTCCCCGAGTTGGGGGAGCAGTACTTC